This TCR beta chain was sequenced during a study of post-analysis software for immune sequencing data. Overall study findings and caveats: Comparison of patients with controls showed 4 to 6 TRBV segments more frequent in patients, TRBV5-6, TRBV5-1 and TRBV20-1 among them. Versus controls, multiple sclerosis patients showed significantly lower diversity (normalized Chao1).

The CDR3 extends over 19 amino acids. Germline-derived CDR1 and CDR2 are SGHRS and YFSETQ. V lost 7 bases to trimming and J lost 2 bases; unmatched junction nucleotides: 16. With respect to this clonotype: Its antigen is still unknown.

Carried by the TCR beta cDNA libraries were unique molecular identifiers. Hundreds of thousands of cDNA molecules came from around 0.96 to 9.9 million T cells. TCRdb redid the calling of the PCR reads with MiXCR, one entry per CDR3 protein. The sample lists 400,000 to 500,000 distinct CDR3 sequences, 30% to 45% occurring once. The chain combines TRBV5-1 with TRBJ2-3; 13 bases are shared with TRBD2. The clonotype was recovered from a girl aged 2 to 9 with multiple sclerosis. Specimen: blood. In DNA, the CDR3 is TGCGCCAGCGGCAGACTAGCGGGAGGACAACGATCAACCACAGATACGCAGTATTTT. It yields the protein CASGRLAGGQRSTTDTQYF.